The rows below give T cell receptor beta chains drawn from one sample of a study of blood T cells in healthy people across ages. MiXCR, run by TCRdb on the 5' RACE reads, gives a single entry per CDR3 protein. The sample yields approximately 900,000 distinct CDR3 sequences, 25% to 30% seen once. These data were also filed under a second study, of T cells of mothers and their children.

Sequences were obtained from blood. All receptors come from a middle-aged woman in good health. Both conserved end residues are part of each CDR3. Fields, in order: CDR3 length, clone size, V gene, D gene, J gene, CDR3 DNA, CDR3 protein. D genes are given only for firm matches. Size values are once, few and many counts, or a class for expanded clones, and some rows have none.

>14|few|TRBV5-1|NA|TRBJ2-3
TGCGCCAGCAGCTCGGGGGCTCCCACAGATACGCAGTATTTT
CASSSGAPTDTQYF
>14|once|TRBV7-3|NA|TRBJ1-6
TGTTCCAGCAGCTACGGACGGAATAATTCACCCCTCCACTTT
CSSSYGRNNSPLHF
>15|many|TRBV7-2|NA|TRBJ2-7
TGTGCCAGCAGCGTTAGTCCTGGCGGAGCATACGAGCAGTACTTC
CASSVSPGGAYEQYF
>15|NA|TRBV7-9|NA|TRBJ2-1
TGTGCCAGCAGCTTAGCCCGGATCGAGGTGGGGGAACAGTTCTTC
CASSLARIEVGEQFF
>14|many|TRBV20-1|TRBD2|TRBJ2-1
TGCAGTGCTGCCAGCGGGAACTCCTACAATGAGCAGTTCTTC
CSAASGNSYNEQFF
>15|few|TRBV7-8|TRBD1|TRBJ1-2
TGTGCCAGCAGCTTAGGACCCGGGACAGATTATGGCTACACCTTC
CASSLGPGTDYGYTF
>14|NA|TRBV5-1|NA|TRBJ2-1
TGCGCCAGCGGCCCCGGGGCGGCGTACAATGAGCAGTTCTTC
CASGPGAAYNEQFF
>16|few|TRBV5-1|TRBD2|TRBJ2-7
TGCGCCAGCAGCACCCCTAAAGCGGGGGGCCCCTACGAGCAGTACTTC
CASSTPKAGGPYEQYF
>16|few|TRBV20-1|NA|TRBJ1-2
TGCAGTGCTAGAGATCATAACAGGAGAACTAACTATGGCTACACCTTC
CSARDHNRRTNYGYTF
>16|few|TRBV11-2|NA|TRBJ2-1
TGTGCCAGCAGCTTAAGACAGGCCATACGACCGAATGAGCAGTTCTTC
CASSLRQAIRPNEQFF